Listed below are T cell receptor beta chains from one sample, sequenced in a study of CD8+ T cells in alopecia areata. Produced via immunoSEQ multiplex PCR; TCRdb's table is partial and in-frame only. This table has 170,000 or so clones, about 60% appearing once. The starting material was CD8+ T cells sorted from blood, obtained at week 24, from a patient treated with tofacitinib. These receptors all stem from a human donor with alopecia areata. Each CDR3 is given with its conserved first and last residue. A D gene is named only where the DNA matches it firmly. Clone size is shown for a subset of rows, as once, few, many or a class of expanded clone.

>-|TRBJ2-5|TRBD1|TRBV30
TGTGCCTGGGAGGGACGCAACAACAGGGGCCAGTACTTC
CAWEGRNNRGQYF
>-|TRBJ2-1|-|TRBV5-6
TGTGCCAGCAGCTTGGTTGGGGTCCTGAATGAGCAGTTCTTC
CASSLVGVLNEQFF
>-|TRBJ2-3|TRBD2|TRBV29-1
TGCAGCGTTGCGGCGACTAGCGGAGATACGCAGTATTTT
CSVAATSGDTQYF
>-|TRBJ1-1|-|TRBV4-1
TGTGCCAGCAGCCAAGACCCCGCCGACACTGAAGCTTTCTTT
CASSQDPADTEAFF
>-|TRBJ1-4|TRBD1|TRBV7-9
TGTGCCAGCAGCCCCACAGGGGACCTTAATGAAAAACTGTTTTTT
CASSPTGDLNEKLFF
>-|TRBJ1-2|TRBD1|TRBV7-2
TGTGCCAGCAGGCCCGGGACAGCCCATGGCTACACCTTC
CASRPGTAHGYTF
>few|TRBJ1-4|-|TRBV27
TGTGCCAGCAGTTTACACTTCGGGAGGAATGAAAAACTGTTTTTT
CASSLHFGRNEKLFF
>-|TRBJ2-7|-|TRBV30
TGTGCCTGGAGTGGGACAAGATTCTACGAGCAGTACTTC
CAWSGTRFYEQYF
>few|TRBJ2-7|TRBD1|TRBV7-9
TGTGCCAGCAGCCTCGACAGGGGCGAGCAGTACTTC
CASSLDRGEQYF
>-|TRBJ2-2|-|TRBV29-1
TGCAGCGTTACAGATCCGAACACCGGGGAGCTGTTTTTT
CSVTDPNTGELFF
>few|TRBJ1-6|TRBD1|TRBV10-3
TGTGCCGCCGGGACAGGTAATTCACCCCTCCACTTT
CAAGTGNSPLHF
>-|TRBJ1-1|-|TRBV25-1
TGTGCCAGCAGTGAGGACATTTACGCTGAAGCTTTCTTT
CASSEDIYAEAFF
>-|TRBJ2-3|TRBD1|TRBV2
TGTGCCAGCAGTTACAGGGGGCCCACAGATACGCAGTATTTT
CASSYRGPTDTQYF
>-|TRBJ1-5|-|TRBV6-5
TGTGCCAGCAGTTACCTCCCCCTTCGCAATCAGCCCCAGCATTTT
CASSYLPLRNQPQHF
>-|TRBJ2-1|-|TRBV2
TGTGCCCTCCAGGGTCCGCCCCTTGAGCAGTTCTTC
CALQGPPLEQFF
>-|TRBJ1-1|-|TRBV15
TGTGCCACCAGCAGAGACCGGAACACTGAAGCTTTCTTT
CATSRDRNTEAFF
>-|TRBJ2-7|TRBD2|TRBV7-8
TGTGCCAGCAGCCCATTAGCGGGGGTCTACGAGCAGTACTTC
CASSPLAGVYEQYF
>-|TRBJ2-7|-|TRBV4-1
TGCGCCAGCAGCCAAGATTCCCGATCTCTCTACGAGCAGTACTTC
CASSQDSRSLYEQYF
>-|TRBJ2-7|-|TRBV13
TGTGCCAGCAGCCGTCCGGGCCGCTACTACGAGCAGTACTTC
CASSRPGRYYEQYF
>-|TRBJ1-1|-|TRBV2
TGTGCCAGTGAGGCGACCACTGAAGCTTTCTTT
CASEATTEAFF
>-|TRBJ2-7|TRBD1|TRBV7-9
TGTGCCAGCAGCCCCTCCACACAGGGGGTCCACGAGCAGTACTTC
CASSPSTQGVHEQYF
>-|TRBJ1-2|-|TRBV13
TGTGCCAGCAGCTTGGGGACCACCCACTATGGCTACACCTTC
CASSLGTTHYGYTF
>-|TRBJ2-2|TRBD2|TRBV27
TGTGCCAGCAGTTTACCTCCCGGGGGGGGCGGGGAGCTGTTTTTT
CASSLPPGGGGELFF
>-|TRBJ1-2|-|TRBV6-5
TGTGCCAGCAGTCCCCCGGGGCGGGCCTATGGCTACACCTTC
CASSPPGRAYGYTF